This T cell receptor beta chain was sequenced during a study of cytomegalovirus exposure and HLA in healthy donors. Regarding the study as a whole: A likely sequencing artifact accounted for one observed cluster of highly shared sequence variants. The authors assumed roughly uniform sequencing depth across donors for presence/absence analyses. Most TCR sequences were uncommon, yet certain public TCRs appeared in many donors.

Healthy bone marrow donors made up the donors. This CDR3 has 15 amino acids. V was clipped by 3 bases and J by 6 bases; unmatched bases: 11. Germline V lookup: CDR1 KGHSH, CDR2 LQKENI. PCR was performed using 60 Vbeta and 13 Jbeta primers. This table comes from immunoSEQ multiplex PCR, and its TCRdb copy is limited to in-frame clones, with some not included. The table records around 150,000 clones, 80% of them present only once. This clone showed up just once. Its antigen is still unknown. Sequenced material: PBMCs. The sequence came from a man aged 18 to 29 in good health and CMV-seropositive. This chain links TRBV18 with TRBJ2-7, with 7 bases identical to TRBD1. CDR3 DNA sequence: TGTGCCAGCTCACCTCTGGTAGAGACAGGGATCGAGCAGTACTTC. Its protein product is CASSPLVETGIEQYF.